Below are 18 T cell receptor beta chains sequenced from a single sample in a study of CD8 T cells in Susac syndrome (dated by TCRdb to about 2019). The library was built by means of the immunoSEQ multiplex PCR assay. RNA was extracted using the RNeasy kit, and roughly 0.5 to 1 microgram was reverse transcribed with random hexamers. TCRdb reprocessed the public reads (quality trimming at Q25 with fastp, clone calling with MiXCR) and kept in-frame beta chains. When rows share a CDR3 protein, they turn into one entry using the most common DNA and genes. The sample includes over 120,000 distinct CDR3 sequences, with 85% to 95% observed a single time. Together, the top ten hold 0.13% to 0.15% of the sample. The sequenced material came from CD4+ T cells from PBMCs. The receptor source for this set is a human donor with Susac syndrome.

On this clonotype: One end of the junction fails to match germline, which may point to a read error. This chain's CDR3 is CASRREGRNNQPQHF. CDR3 nucleotide sequence: TGTGCCAGCCGACGTGAAGGACGGAACAATCAACCCCAGCATTTT. The V and J genes are TRBV27 and TRBJ1-5; D gene uncertain. The V gene's germline CDR1 is MNHEY and CDR2 SMNVEV (reference sequence). The CDR3 is 15 amino acids.

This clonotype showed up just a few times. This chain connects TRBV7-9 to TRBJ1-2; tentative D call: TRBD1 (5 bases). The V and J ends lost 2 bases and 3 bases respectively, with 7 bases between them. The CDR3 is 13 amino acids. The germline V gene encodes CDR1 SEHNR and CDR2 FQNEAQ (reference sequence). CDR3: CASSLQGDYGYTF. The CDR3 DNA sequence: TGTGCCAGCAGCTTACAGGGTGACTATGGCTACACCTTC.

CDR3 nucleotide sequence: TGTGCCAGCAGTCCCAGGAGGCGGGACGTCAATGAGCAGTTCTTC. It specifies CASSPRRRDVNEQFF. The chain has TRBV2 and TRBJ2-1; maybe TRBD2 (6 bases). Germline V CDR1 and CDR2: SNHLY, FYNNEI. Trimming removed 5 bases at V and 6 bases at J, with 17 bases between. The CDR3 totals 15 residues.

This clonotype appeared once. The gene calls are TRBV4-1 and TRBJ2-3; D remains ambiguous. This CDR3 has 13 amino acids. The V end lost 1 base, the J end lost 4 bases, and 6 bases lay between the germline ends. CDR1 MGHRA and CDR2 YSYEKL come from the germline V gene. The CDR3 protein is CASSQVFSDTQYF. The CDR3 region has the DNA TGCGCCAGCAGCCAAGTATTCTCAGATACGCAGTATTTT.

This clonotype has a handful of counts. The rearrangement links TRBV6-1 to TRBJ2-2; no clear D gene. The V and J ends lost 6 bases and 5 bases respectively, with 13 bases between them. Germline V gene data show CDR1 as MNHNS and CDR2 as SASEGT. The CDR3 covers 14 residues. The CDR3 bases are TGTGCCAGCAGCTCTTGGGTGTCGACCGGGGAGCTGTTTTTT. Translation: CASSSWVSTGELFF.

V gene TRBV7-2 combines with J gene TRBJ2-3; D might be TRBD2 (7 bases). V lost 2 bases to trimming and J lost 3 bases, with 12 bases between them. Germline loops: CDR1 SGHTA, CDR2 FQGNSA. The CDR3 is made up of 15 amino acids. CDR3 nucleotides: TGTGCCAGCAGCTTAAGGGGGGGAGGGACAGATACGCAGTATTTT. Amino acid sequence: CASSLRGGGTDTQYF. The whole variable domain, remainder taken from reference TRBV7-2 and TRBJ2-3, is GAGVSQSPSNKVTEKGKDVELRCDPISGHTALYWYRQSLGQGLEFLIYFQGNSAPDKSGLPSDRFSAERTGGSVSTLTIQRTQQEDSAVYLCASSLRGGGTDTQYFGPGTRLTVL.

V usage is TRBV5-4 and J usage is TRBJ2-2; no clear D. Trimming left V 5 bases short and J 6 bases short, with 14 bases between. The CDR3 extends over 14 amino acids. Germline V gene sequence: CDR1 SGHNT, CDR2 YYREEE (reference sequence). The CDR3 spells CASSPDQRSGELFF. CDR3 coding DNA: TGTGCCAGCAGTCCAGACCAGCGCTCCGGGGAGCTGTTTTTT. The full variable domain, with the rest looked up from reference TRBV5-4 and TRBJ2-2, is ETGVTQSPTHLIKTRGQQVTLRCSSQSGHNTVSWYQQALGQGPQFIFQYYREEENGRGNFPPRFSGLQFPNYSSELNVNALELDDSALYLCASSPDQRSGELFFGEGSRLTVL.

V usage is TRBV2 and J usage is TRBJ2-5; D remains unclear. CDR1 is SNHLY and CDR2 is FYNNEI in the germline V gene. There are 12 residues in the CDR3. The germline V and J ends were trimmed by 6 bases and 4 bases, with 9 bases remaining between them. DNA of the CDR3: TGTGCCAGCAGGGACCTGGGAGAGACCCAGTACTTC. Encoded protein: CASRDLGETQYF.

CDR3 bases: TGTGCCAGCTCACCAAGCCAGGGGGACGGGCATGGCTACACCTTC. Protein: CASSPSQGDGHGYTF. V and J are TRBV18 and TRBJ1-2; TRBD1 agrees at 7 bases. There are 15 residues in the CDR3. Trimming removed 2 bases from V and 6 bases from J; junction bases left unmatched: 9. CDR1 is KGHSH, CDR2 LQKENI, per germline. Drawing the rest from reference TRBV18 and TRBJ1-2, the complete variable domain is NAGVMQNPRHLVRRRGQEARLRCSPMKGHSHVYWYRQLPEEGLKFMVYLQKENIIDESGMPKERFSAEFPKEGPSILRIQQVVRGDSAAYFCASSPSQGDGHGYTFGSGTRLTVV.

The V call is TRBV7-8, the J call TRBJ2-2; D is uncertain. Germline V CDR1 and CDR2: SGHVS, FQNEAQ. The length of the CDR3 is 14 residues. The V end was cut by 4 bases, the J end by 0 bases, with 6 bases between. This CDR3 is CASSSHSNTGELFF. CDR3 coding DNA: TGTGCCAGCAGCTCCCACTCGAACACCGGGGAGCTGTTTTTT.

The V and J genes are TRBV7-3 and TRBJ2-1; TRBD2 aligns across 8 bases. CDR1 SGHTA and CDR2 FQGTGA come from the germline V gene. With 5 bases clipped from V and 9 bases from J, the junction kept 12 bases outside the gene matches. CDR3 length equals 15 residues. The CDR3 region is CASSPRVGREVEQFF. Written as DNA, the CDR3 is TGTGCCAGCAGCCCCCGGGTGGGGCGGGAGGTTGAGCAGTTCTTC.

In DNA form, the CDR3 reads TGCGCCAGCAGCCACGACAGGGGGTTTAATAATTCACCCCTCCACTTT. It yields the protein CASSHDRGFNNSPLHF. V gene TRBV4-1 combines with J gene TRBJ1-6; the match to TRBD1 covers 9 bases. Trimming took 3 bases from V and 5 from J; bases not matched to a gene: 5. The V gene's germline CDR1 is MGHRA and CDR2 YSYEKL. CDR3 length: 16 amino acids.

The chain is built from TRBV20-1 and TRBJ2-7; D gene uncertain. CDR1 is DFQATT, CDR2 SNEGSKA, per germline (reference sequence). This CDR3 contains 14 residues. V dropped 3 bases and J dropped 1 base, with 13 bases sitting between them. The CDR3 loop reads CSARDRMRSYEQYF. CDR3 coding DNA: TGCAGTGCTAGGGACCGTATGCGGTCCTACGAGCAGTACTTC.

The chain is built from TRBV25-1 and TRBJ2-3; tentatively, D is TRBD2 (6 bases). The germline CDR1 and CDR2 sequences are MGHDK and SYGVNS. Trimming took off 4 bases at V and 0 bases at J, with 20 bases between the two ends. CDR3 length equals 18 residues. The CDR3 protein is CASSATLRGSGSTDTQYF. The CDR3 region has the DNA TGTGCCAGCAGTGCGACACTGAGAGGGAGCGGGAGCACAGATACGCAGTATTTT.

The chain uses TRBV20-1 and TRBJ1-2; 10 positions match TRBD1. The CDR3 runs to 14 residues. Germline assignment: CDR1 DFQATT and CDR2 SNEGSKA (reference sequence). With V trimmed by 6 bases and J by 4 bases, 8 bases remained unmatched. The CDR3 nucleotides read TGCAGTGCAGCGACAGGGGGCGCCTCCTATGGCTACACCTTC. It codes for CSAATGGASYGYTF.

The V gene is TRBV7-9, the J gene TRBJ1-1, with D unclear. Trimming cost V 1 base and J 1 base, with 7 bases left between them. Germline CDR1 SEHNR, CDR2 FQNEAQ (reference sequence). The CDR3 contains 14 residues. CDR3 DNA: TGTGCCAGCAGCTTAGGGCACACGAACACTGAAGCTTTCTTT. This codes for CASSLGHTNTEAFF.

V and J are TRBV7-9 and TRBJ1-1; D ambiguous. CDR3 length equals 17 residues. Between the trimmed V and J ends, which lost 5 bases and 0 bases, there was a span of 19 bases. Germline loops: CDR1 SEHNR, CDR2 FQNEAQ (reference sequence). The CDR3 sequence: CASSNPGITIMNTEAFF. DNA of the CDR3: TGTGCCAGCAGCAACCCAGGAATAACTATCATGAACACTGAAGCTTTCTTT.

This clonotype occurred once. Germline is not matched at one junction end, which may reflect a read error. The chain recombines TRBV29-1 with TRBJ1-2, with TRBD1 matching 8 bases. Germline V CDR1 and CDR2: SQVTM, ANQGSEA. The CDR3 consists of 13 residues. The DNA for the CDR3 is TGCAGCGTAGCGGACAGGGTGGACTATGACTACACCTTC. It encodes CSVADRVDYDYTF.